What follows are 7 T cell receptor beta chains derived from one specimen sequenced in a study of T-cell reconstitution after alpha-beta-depleted transplantation in children. For TCRbeta, the library was prepared with unique molecular identifiers. MiXCR, run by TCRdb on the PCR reads, gives a single entry per CDR3 protein. This table has around 380,000 distinct CDR3 sequences, roughly 10% appearing once. This material consisted of PBMCs from the stem cell graft donor, taken from the stem cell graft. All receptors come from a human donor who donated a stem cell graft to a child with acute myeloid leukemia.

The chain carries TRBV18 and TRBJ2-4; D gene ambiguous. The CDR3 has 15 residues. V lost 1 base to trimming and J lost 7 bases, with 14 bases between them. CDR1 and CDR2 from the germline V gene are KGHSH and LQKENI. CDR3 nucleotides: TGTGCCAGCTCACCACGTGTTCTAGGCGCTAACATTCAGTACTTC. This sequence encodes CASSPRVLGANIQYF.

This clonotype came up a few times. The chain links TRBV18 to TRBJ1-2, with D perhaps TRBD1 (6 bases). Trimming stripped 3 bases from V and 1 base from J, with 15 bases between. This CDR3 contains 16 residues. The germline CDR1 and CDR2 sequences are KGHSH and LQKENI. CDR3 sequence: CASSPGGGTRNYGYTF. CDR3 DNA sequence: TGTGCCAGCTCACCGGGGGGCGGAACCCGTAACTATGGCTACACCTTC.

The sample holds a few counts of this clonotype. This rearrangement joins TRBV5-1 to TRBJ1-5; TRBD1 is a possible D gene (5 bases). CDR1 and CDR2 from the germline V gene are SGHRS and YFSETQ. The V and J ends lost 1 base and 4 bases respectively, with 12 bases between them. CDR3 length: 15 residues. This chain's CDR3 is CASSLWGGDNQPQHF. CDR3 bases: TGCGCCAGCAGCTTGTGGGGAGGGGATAATCAGCCCCAGCATTTT. Full variable domain (rest looked up from reference TRBV5-1 and TRBJ1-5): KAGVTQTPRYLIKTRGQQVTLSCSPISGHRSVSWYQQTPGQGLQFLFEYFSETQRNKGNFPGRFSGRQFSNSRSEMNVSTLELGDSALYLCASSLWGGDNQPQHFGDGTRLSIL.

There are a few counts of this clonotype. The chain couples TRBV28 to TRBJ2-2, with D perhaps being TRBD1 or TRBD2 (7 bases each). This CDR3 region has 14 residues. V gave up 10 bases and J gave up 4 bases, with 16 bases separating them. From germline, CDR1 is MDHEN and CDR2 SYDVKM. CDR3 bases: TGTGCCATCCAGGGGGGGGCTCGCACCGGGGAGCTGTTTTTT. Amino acids: CAIQGGARTGELFF.

This sequence joins TRBV2 and TRBJ1-1, with D uncertain. Trimming took 4 bases from V and 1 from J, leaving 7 bases between them. This CDR3 region has 13 residues. The germline V gene has CDR1 SNHLY and CDR2 FYNNEI. CDR3 in amino acids: CASSVWRNTEAFF. As DNA, the CDR3 is TGTGCCAGCAGTGTCTGGAGGAACACTGAAGCTTTCTTT.

This sequence joins TRBV7-3 and TRBJ2-3, with a possible D match to TRBD1 (6 bases). The CDR3 is 15 residues long. V was cut by 0 bases and J by 1 base, with 8 bases left in between. From germline, CDR1 is SGHTA and CDR2 FQGTGA. The CDR3 reads CASSLTGAGTDTQYF. The CDR3 nucleotides are TGTGCCAGCAGCTTAACGGGGGCGGGCACAGATACGCAGTATTTT.

This clonotype was picked up many times. The chain employs TRBV20-1 and TRBJ2-3; D is unclear. This CDR3 is 14 amino acids long. V was clipped by 0 bases and J by 0 bases, with 7 bases between them. Per germline, CDR1 DFQATT and CDR2 SNEGSKA (reference sequence). The CDR3 protein is CSARDPRSTDTQYF. For the CDR3, the DNA is TGCAGTGCTAGAGATCCCCGGAGCACAGATACGCAGTATTTT.